The rows below give T cell receptor beta chains drawn from one sample of a study of T cell responses to AZD1222 COVID-19 vaccine. This table comes from immunoSEQ multiplex PCR, and its TCRdb copy is limited to in-frame clones, with some not included. Seen here are roughly 110,000 clones, more than 70% observed once, and the top ten hold under 7%. This material consisted of peripheral blood, taken on day 0 of AZD1222 vaccination. All receptors come from an adult in good health. Both conserved end residues are part of each CDR3. The order of the fields is V gene, J gene, CDR3 length, clone size, D gene, CDR3 DNA, CDR3 protein. A D gene is named only where the DNA matches it firmly. Size is stated for part of the rows, as once, few or many counts, or as a class when the clone is expanded.

v_call: TRBV28
j_call: TRBJ1-3
cdr3_length: 16
clone_size: NA
d_call: NA
cdr3_nt: TGTGCCAGCAGTCGGCACGGGGTTCACTCTGGAAACACCATATATTTT
cdr3_aa: CASSRHGVHSGNTIYF

v_call: TRBV7-9
j_call: TRBJ1-6
cdr3_length: 15
clone_size: NA
d_call: NA
cdr3_nt: TGTGCCAGCAGCTTACGCGGGGGGCAGGATTCACCCCTCCACTTT
cdr3_aa: CASSLRGGQDSPLHF

v_call: TRBV7-7
j_call: TRBJ2-6
cdr3_length: 17
clone_size: NA
d_call: NA
cdr3_nt: TGTGCTAGCAGCTTAGGGGCGGGACGGTCTGGGGCCAACGTCCTGACTTTC
cdr3_aa: CASSLGAGRSGANVLTF

v_call: TRBV27
j_call: TRBJ2-3
cdr3_length: 15
clone_size: NA
d_call: NA
cdr3_nt: TGTGCCAGCAGTCCTCGTGGCTATGACACAGATACGCAGTATTTT
cdr3_aa: CASSPRGYDTDTQYF

v_call: TRBV5-4
j_call: TRBJ1-2
cdr3_length: 16
clone_size: NA
d_call: TRBD1
cdr3_nt: TGTGCCAGCAGCTATCCCCTCGGACAGGGGGACTATGGCTACACCTTC
cdr3_aa: CASSYPLGQGDYGYTF

v_call: TRBV5-6
j_call: TRBJ1-5
cdr3_length: 15
clone_size: once
d_call: TRBD1
cdr3_nt: TGTGCCAGCAGCTGGGGACAGAGCGTGGGTCAGCCCCAGCATTTT
cdr3_aa: CASSWGQSVGQPQHF

v_call: TRBV4-3
j_call: TRBJ2-3
cdr3_length: 17
clone_size: NA
d_call: TRBD1
cdr3_nt: TGCGCCAGCAGCCAAGATCTGACAGGGGCTAGCACAGATACGCAGTATTTT
cdr3_aa: CASSQDLTGASTDTQYF

v_call: TRBV11-2
j_call: TRBJ2-1
cdr3_length: 17
clone_size: once
d_call: NA
cdr3_nt: TGTGCCAGCAGCTTAGAAGGGACGGGGTTCAACGGGGGTGAGCAGTTCTTC
cdr3_aa: CASSLEGTGFNGGEQFF

v_call: TRBV7-9
j_call: TRBJ1-1
cdr3_length: 15
clone_size: NA
d_call: NA
cdr3_nt: TGTGCCAGCAGCTCCTTAGTTAGCATGAACACTGAAGCTTTCTTT
cdr3_aa: CASSSLVSMNTEAFF

v_call: TRBV12-3/TRBV12-4
j_call: TRBJ1-5
cdr3_length: 11
clone_size: NA
d_call: NA
cdr3_nt: TGTGCCAGCAGAGAAACAGGTCCCCAGCATTTT
cdr3_aa: CASRETGPQHF

v_call: TRBV15
j_call: TRBJ1-5
cdr3_length: 18
clone_size: NA
d_call: NA
cdr3_nt: TGTGCCACCAGCAGAGATGCTAGTAATGGACCGCTCAATCAGCCCCAGCATTTT
cdr3_aa: CATSRDASNGPLNQPQHF

v_call: TRBV4-2
j_call: TRBJ2-1
cdr3_length: 14
clone_size: NA
d_call: NA
cdr3_nt: TGTGCCAGCAGCACGCCCTCGGCAGGACGCGAGCAGTTCTTC
cdr3_aa: CASSTPSAGREQFF

v_call: TRBV12-3/TRBV12-4
j_call: TRBJ2-7
cdr3_length: 12
clone_size: few
d_call: TRBD2
cdr3_nt: TGTGCCAGCAGTACGGGGGGCTACGAGCAGTACTTC
cdr3_aa: CASSTGGYEQYF

v_call: TRBV25-1
j_call: TRBJ2-7
cdr3_length: 15
clone_size: NA
d_call: TRBD2
cdr3_nt: TGTGCCAGCAGTGACCCCGGGACTACATCCTACGAGCAGTACTTC
cdr3_aa: CASSDPGTTSYEQYF

v_call: TRBV5-1
j_call: TRBJ1-5
cdr3_length: 13
clone_size: NA
d_call: NA
cdr3_nt: TGCGCCAGCAGCATAGGACAGAATCAGCCCCAGCATTTT
cdr3_aa: CASSIGQNQPQHF

v_call: TRBV24-1
j_call: TRBJ1-5
cdr3_length: 12
clone_size: NA
d_call: NA
cdr3_nt: TGTGCCACCAGTGCCCCAGGTCAGCCCCAGCATTTT
cdr3_aa: CATSAPGQPQHF

v_call: TRBV7-9
j_call: TRBJ1-5
cdr3_length: 15
clone_size: NA
d_call: TRBD1
cdr3_nt: TGTGCCAGCAGTCAGGGACAGGGGCTTCATCAGCCCCAGCATTTT
cdr3_aa: CASSQGQGLHQPQHF

v_call: TRBV18
j_call: TRBJ2-1
cdr3_length: 15
clone_size: few
d_call: TRBD2
cdr3_nt: TGTGCCAGCTCACCGGGGACTAGCGTCTACAATGAGCAGTTCTTC
cdr3_aa: CASSPGTSVYNEQFF

v_call: TRBV16
j_call: TRBJ1-5
cdr3_length: 17
clone_size: NA
d_call: TRBD1
cdr3_nt: TGTGCCAGCAGCCCGAGTGGGACAGGGGGTAGCAATCAGCCCCAGCATTTT
cdr3_aa: CASSPSGTGGSNQPQHF

v_call: TRBV5-1
j_call: TRBJ2-1
cdr3_length: 15
clone_size: NA
d_call: NA
cdr3_nt: TGCGCCTCCTCCGCCGGCCCGGGAGACCACAATGAGCAGTTCTTC
cdr3_aa: CASSAGPGDHNEQFF

v_call: TRBV27
j_call: TRBJ2-7
cdr3_length: 13
clone_size: NA
d_call: NA
cdr3_nt: TGTGCCAGCACTTTCCGGGGAACCTACGAGCAGTACTTC
cdr3_aa: CASTFRGTYEQYF

v_call: TRBV9
j_call: TRBJ2-5
cdr3_length: 15
clone_size: NA
d_call: TRBD1
cdr3_nt: TGTGCCAGCAGCCCCCGACAGGGGGACGGTGAGACCCAGTACTTC
cdr3_aa: CASSPRQGDGETQYF

v_call: TRBV5-4
j_call: TRBJ2-7
cdr3_length: 15
clone_size: NA
d_call: TRBD2
cdr3_nt: TGTGCCAGCAGCTCTGTAGCGGGGGGGTCCCACGAGCAGTACTTC
cdr3_aa: CASSSVAGGSHEQYF

v_call: TRBV4-3
j_call: TRBJ1-1
cdr3_length: 16
clone_size: NA
d_call: NA
cdr3_nt: TGCGCCAGCAGCCAAGATTCCTGGACAGACTACACTGAAGCTTTCTTT
cdr3_aa: CASSQDSWTDYTEAFF

v_call: TRBV28
j_call: TRBJ1-2
cdr3_length: 18
clone_size: NA
d_call: TRBD1
cdr3_nt: TGTGCCAGCAGTTCCGCGGGTGCCACAGGGGGCGCATTCTATGGCTACACCTTC
cdr3_aa: CASSSAGATGGAFYGYTF

v_call: TRBV2
j_call: TRBJ1-1
cdr3_length: 13
clone_size: NA
d_call: NA
cdr3_nt: TGTGCCAGCCCGGGTGAACCGAACACTGAAGCTTTCTTT
cdr3_aa: CASPGEPNTEAFF

v_call: TRBV25-1
j_call: TRBJ2-2
cdr3_length: 14
clone_size: NA
d_call: TRBD1
cdr3_nt: TGTGCCAGCCGGGGACAGTCGAACACCGGGGAGCTGTTTTTT
cdr3_aa: CASRGQSNTGELFF

v_call: TRBV11-2
j_call: TRBJ2-2
cdr3_length: 16
clone_size: once
d_call: TRBD1
cdr3_nt: TGTGCCAGCAGCTTAGGGACAGGCGCGAACACCGGGGAGCTGTTTTTT
cdr3_aa: CASSLGTGANTGELFF

v_call: TRBV15
j_call: TRBJ1-1
cdr3_length: 17
clone_size: NA
d_call: NA
cdr3_nt: TGTGCCACCAGCTCCCCTGCGGGTTTTTACATGAACACTGAAGCTTTCTTT
cdr3_aa: CATSSPAGFYMNTEAFF

v_call: TRBV28
j_call: TRBJ2-7
cdr3_length: 13
clone_size: NA
d_call: NA
cdr3_nt: TGTGCCAGCAGTCGGACAGTCCCGCGGGAGCAGTACTTC
cdr3_aa: CASSRTVPREQYF

v_call: TRBV7-9
j_call: TRBJ2-7
cdr3_length: 13
clone_size: NA
d_call: NA
cdr3_nt: TGTGCCAGCAGCTTAGACAGGGCCCACGAGCAGTACTTC
cdr3_aa: CASSLDRAHEQYF

v_call: TRBV15
j_call: TRBJ1-3
cdr3_length: 16
clone_size: once
d_call: TRBD1
cdr3_nt: TGTGCCACCAGCAGGTACATTACAGGGGATGGAAACACCATATATTTT
cdr3_aa: CATSRYITGDGNTIYF

v_call: TRBV29-1
j_call: TRBJ1-2
cdr3_length: 10
clone_size: few
d_call: NA
cdr3_nt: TGCAGCGTTGACTCAAATGGCTACACCTTC
cdr3_aa: CSVDSNGYTF

v_call: TRBV19
j_call: TRBJ1-4
cdr3_length: 16
clone_size: NA
d_call: NA
cdr3_nt: TGTGCCAGTAGTTGGGCAGGAAGAGTAACTAATGAAAAACTGTTTTTT
cdr3_aa: CASSWAGRVTNEKLFF

v_call: TRBV3-1/TRBV3-2
j_call: TRBJ2-7
cdr3_length: 14
clone_size: NA
d_call: NA
cdr3_nt: TGTGCCAGCAGCCGGAGGGGGGGAGCGGAAGAGCAGTACTTC
cdr3_aa: CASSRRGGAEEQYF

v_call: TRBV7-9
j_call: TRBJ2-5
cdr3_length: 14
clone_size: NA
d_call: NA
cdr3_nt: TGTGCCAGCAGCTTAGTTTCTAGCATAAAGACCCAGTACTTC
cdr3_aa: CASSLVSSIKTQYF

v_call: TRBV19
j_call: TRBJ2-3
cdr3_length: 15
clone_size: NA
d_call: NA
cdr3_nt: TGTGCCAGTAGTACCCTAGGAGAGGGGACAGATACGCAGTATTTT
cdr3_aa: CASSTLGEGTDTQYF

v_call: TRBV27
j_call: TRBJ2-7
cdr3_length: 14
clone_size: NA
d_call: NA
cdr3_nt: TGTGCCAGCAGTTTATCCCGGGGTCCCTACGAGCAGTACTTC
cdr3_aa: CASSLSRGPYEQYF

v_call: TRBV4-3
j_call: TRBJ2-7
cdr3_length: 15
clone_size: NA
d_call: NA
cdr3_nt: TGCGCCAGCAGCCGAACGAGGGCTAGAGGCGACGAGCAGTACTTC
cdr3_aa: CASSRTRARGDEQYF

v_call: TRBV4-2
j_call: TRBJ1-1
cdr3_length: 17
clone_size: NA
d_call: TRBD1
cdr3_nt: TGTGCCAGCAGCCAAGAGGTGCAGGGGGCCATGAACACTGAAGCTTTCTTT
cdr3_aa: CASSQEVQGAMNTEAFF

v_call: TRBV12-3/TRBV12-4
j_call: TRBJ2-5
cdr3_length: 13
clone_size: NA
d_call: NA
cdr3_nt: TGTGCCAGCACCTTGGGGATACAAGAGACCCAGTACTTC
cdr3_aa: CASTLGIQETQYF

v_call: TRBV5-6
j_call: TRBJ2-7
cdr3_length: 16
clone_size: few
d_call: NA
cdr3_nt: TGTGCCAGCAGCTTGGAGGTGGCTGCTCTGTCTTCCGAGCAGTACTTC
cdr3_aa: CASSLEVAALSSEQYF

v_call: TRBV4-2
j_call: TRBJ2-7
cdr3_length: 15
clone_size: NA
d_call: NA
cdr3_nt: TGTGCCAGCAGCCAGGGGACGGACAGCGCCTACGAGCAGTACTTC
cdr3_aa: CASSQGTDSAYEQYF

v_call: TRBV5-4
j_call: TRBJ1-2
cdr3_length: 15
clone_size: NA
d_call: TRBD1
cdr3_nt: TGTGCCAGCAGCGATACGGGACAGGGGGGGTACGGCTACACCTTC
cdr3_aa: CASSDTGQGGYGYTF

v_call: TRBV19
j_call: TRBJ2-1
cdr3_length: 16
clone_size: NA
d_call: TRBD2
cdr3_nt: TGTGCCAGTACCCCTCCGACTAGCGGTTCCTACAATGAGCAGTTCTTC
cdr3_aa: CASTPPTSGSYNEQFF

v_call: TRBV6-4
j_call: TRBJ2-3
cdr3_length: 15
clone_size: NA
d_call: TRBD2
cdr3_nt: TGTGCCAGCAGTGTACTAGCGGGAGCCACAGATACGCAGTATTTT
cdr3_aa: CASSVLAGATDTQYF

v_call: TRBV19
j_call: TRBJ1-1
cdr3_length: 17
clone_size: NA
d_call: NA
cdr3_nt: TGTGTCACGGGGGCAGCTATACAGGGTAGGATGAACACTGAAGCTTTCTTT
cdr3_aa: CVTGAAIQGRMNTEAFF

v_call: TRBV11-1
j_call: TRBJ2-7
cdr3_length: 14
clone_size: NA
d_call: TRBD2
cdr3_nt: TGTGCCAGCAGACCAGCGGGAAGCCCCTACGAGCAGTACTTC
cdr3_aa: CASRPAGSPYEQYF

v_call: TRBV6-2/TRBV6-3
j_call: TRBJ1-4
cdr3_length: 14
clone_size: NA
d_call: NA
cdr3_nt: TGTGCCAGCAGTCTGAGAGGGATTGGAGAAAAACTGTTTTTT
cdr3_aa: CASSLRGIGEKLFF

v_call: TRBV5-1
j_call: TRBJ2-1
cdr3_length: 15
clone_size: NA
d_call: NA
cdr3_nt: TGCGCCAGCAGCTCTTCAGGGGCTTTGGGCAATGAGCAGTTCTTC
cdr3_aa: CASSSSGALGNEQFF

v_call: TRBV9
j_call: TRBJ1-1
cdr3_length: 15
clone_size: NA
d_call: NA
cdr3_nt: TGTGCCAGCAGCGCGGGGGGGAGTATGAACACTGAAGCTTTCTTT
cdr3_aa: CASSAGGSMNTEAFF

v_call: TRBV3-1/TRBV3-2
j_call: TRBJ2-5
cdr3_length: 18
clone_size: NA
d_call: TRBD1
cdr3_nt: TGTGCCAGCAGCGTTGACAGGGGACTTACCATAGGTAAAGAGACCCAGTACTTC
cdr3_aa: CASSVDRGLTIGKETQYF